A selection of T cell receptor beta chains follows, all from one sample in a study of cytomegalovirus exposure and HLA in healthy donors. Sequencing used immunoSEQ multiplex PCR; TCRdb keeps in-frame clones, though not all of them. Of around 260,000 clones in the sample, around 90% were seen once. The sequencing input was PBMCs. The receptors were sampled from a woman aged 30 to 39 in good health and CMV-seronegative. Both conserved end residues are part of each CDR3. A D gene is named only where the DNA matches it firmly. Only some rows state a clone size, as once, few, many or a class for expanded clones.

clone size	V gene	J gene	D gene	CDR3 DNA	CDR3 protein
.	TRBV5-6	TRBJ1-5	.	TGTGCCAGCAGCGCATCAACAGGCACCCAGCCCCAGCATTTT	CASSASTGTQPQHF
.	TRBV15	TRBJ1-5	.	TGTGCCACCGCGGGAGCATATAGCAATCAGCCCCAGCATTTT	CATAGAYSNQPQHF
once	TRBV2	TRBJ2-3	.	TGTGCCAGCAGTGGGGTAGCGAGACGCACAGATACGCAGTATTTT	CASSGVARRTDTQYF
.	TRBV28	TRBJ2-5	.	TGTGCCAGCAGTTTGTCCTATGAGGAGACCCAGTACTTC	CASSLSYEETQYF
.	TRBV28	TRBJ2-7	.	TGTGCCAGCAGCGAAAACCAGGCCCCTCTTTCCTACGAGCAGTACTTC	CASSENQAPLSYEQYF
.	TRBV9	TRBJ1-1	.	TGTGCCAGCAGCGTAGGCAGGGCCACTGAAGCTTTCTTT	CASSVGRATEAFF
.	TRBV28	TRBJ2-5	.	TGTGCCAGCAGTTTATACAGGGAAGTAGAGACCCAGTACTTC	CASSLYREVETQYF
.	TRBV7-9	TRBJ1-2	TRBD1	TGTGCCAGCAGCCGTGAGATCGGGACAGCGACTAACTATGGCTACACCTTC	CASSREIGTATNYGYTF
.	TRBV11-2	TRBJ2-3	TRBD1	TGTGCCAGCAGCCTGGACAGGGCCGATACGCAGTATTTT	CASSLDRADTQYF
.	TRBV5-1	TRBJ1-5	.	TGCGCCAGCAGCCCCGGGACTCACAAGAAGGATCAGCCCCAGCATTTT	CASSPGTHKKDQPQHF
.	TRBV5-1	TRBJ2-1	TRBD2	TGCGCCAGCAGCTTGTTAGCCAGCGGGAGGGCCGCCAATGAGCAGTTCTTC	CASSLLASGRAANEQFF
.	TRBV7-6	TRBJ2-7	.	TGTGCCAGCAGCTTTGGGGGTATCGAGCAGTACTTC	CASSFGGIEQYF
once	TRBV7-9	TRBJ2-7	TRBD1	TGTGCCAGCAGCTCTAACCAGGGGGCTGGGGAGCAGTACTTC	CASSSNQGAGEQYF
.	TRBV2	TRBJ2-5	.	TGTGCCAGCACCGTTTCGCGAGAGGCCCAGTACTTC	CASTVSREAQYF
.	TRBV5-4	TRBJ2-6	.	TGTGCCAGCAGCTTGGGTCCCACGTCATCCGGGGCCAACGTCCTGACTTTC	CASSLGPTSSGANVLTF
.	TRBV27	TRBJ1-5	.	TGTGCCAGCAGTTTATGGGCAGGGAGTGATCAGCCCCAGCATTTT	CASSLWAGSDQPQHF
.	TRBV5-1	TRBJ2-6	.	TGCGCCAGCAGCTCCCCACGGGTGGGGGCGACAACACCTGGGGCCAACGTCCTGACTTTC	CASSSPRVGATTPGANVLTF